The clone carrying this TCR beta chain was seen many times. Antigen unknown. 5'RACE primed from the constant segment yielded TCR alpha and TCR beta cDNA libraries bearing sample barcodes and UMIs. TCRdb reanalysed the 5' RACE reads using MiXCR and keeps one entry per CDR3 protein. The data contain around 130,000 distinct CDR3 sequences, about 6% of them singletons. This entry comes from a study of T-cell memory formation after mild COVID-19. Study context: TCR clustering was largely donor specific.

Regarding the study as a whole: There were some responding clones in pre-infection memory, which suggested that cross-reactive memory had joined.

V lost 0 bases to trimming and J lost 5 bases, with 7 bases between them. Germline V lookup: CDR1 SGHNT, CDR2 YENEEA. The CDR3 length is 13 residues. The rearrangement links TRBV11-3 to TRBJ1-1; D gene uncertain. This receptor was obtained from an adult woman who had mild COVID-19 (a few samples of this study predate the infection). Cell type and time point are not known. The sequenced sample was PBMCs or a T cell subset sorted from them (not recorded which). CDR3 residues: CASSLDGLTEAFF. The CDR3 coding sequence is TGTGCCAGCAGCTTAGATGGTCTGACTGAAGCTTTCTTT. Looking up the rest from reference TRBV11-3 and TRBJ1-1 gives the full variable domain: EAGVVQSPRYKIIEKKQPVAFWCNPISGHNTLYWYLQNLGQGPELLIRYENEEAVDDSQLPKDRFSAERLKGVDSTLKIQPAELGDSAVYLCASSLDGLTEAFFGQGTRLTVV.